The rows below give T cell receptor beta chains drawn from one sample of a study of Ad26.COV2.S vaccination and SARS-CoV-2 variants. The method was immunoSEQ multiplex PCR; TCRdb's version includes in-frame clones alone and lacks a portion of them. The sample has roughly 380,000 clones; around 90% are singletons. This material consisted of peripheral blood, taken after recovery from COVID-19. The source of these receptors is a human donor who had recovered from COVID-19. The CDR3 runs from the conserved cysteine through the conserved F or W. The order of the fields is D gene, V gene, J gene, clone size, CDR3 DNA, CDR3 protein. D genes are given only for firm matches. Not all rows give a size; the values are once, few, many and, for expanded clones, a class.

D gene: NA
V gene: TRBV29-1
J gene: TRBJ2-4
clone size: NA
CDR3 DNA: TGCAGCGTTGAAGACCTTCTAGCCAAAAACATTCAGTACTTC
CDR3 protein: CSVEDLLAKNIQYF

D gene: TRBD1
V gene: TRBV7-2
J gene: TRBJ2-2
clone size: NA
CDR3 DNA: TGTGCCAGCCCCCCGCGACAGGGTACCACCGGGGAGCTGTTTTTT
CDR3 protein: CASPPRQGTTGELFF

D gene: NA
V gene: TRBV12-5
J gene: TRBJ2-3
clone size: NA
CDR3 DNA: TGTGCTAGTGGTTCATGGGGGGCAGATACGCAGTATTTT
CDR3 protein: CASGSWGADTQYF

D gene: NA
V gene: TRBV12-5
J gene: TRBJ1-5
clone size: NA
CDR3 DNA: TGTGCTAGTGGTTTTATTGGGACGACTCAGCCCCAGCATTTT
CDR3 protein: CASGFIGTTQPQHF

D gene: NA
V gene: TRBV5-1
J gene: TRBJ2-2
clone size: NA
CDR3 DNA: TGCGCCAGCAGCTTGGACGGCAGGACGAACACCGGGGAGCTGTTTTTT
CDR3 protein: CASSLDGRTNTGELFF

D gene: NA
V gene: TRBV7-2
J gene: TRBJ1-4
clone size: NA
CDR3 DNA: TGTGCCAGCAGCTTTCTAGGGGGTCCTAATGAAAAACTGTTTTTT
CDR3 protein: CASSFLGGPNEKLFF

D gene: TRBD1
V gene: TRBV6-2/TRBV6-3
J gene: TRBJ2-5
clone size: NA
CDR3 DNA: TGTGCCAGCAGCGATCCGGGACAGCAAGAGACCCAGTACTTC
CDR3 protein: CASSDPGQQETQYF

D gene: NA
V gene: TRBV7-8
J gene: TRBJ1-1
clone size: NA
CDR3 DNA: TGTGCCAGCAGCTTAGTGGGGGGACAGAACACTGAAGCTTTCTTT
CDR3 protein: CASSLVGGQNTEAFF

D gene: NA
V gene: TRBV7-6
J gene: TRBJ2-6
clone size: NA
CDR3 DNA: TGTGCCAGCAGCCCTAAGACTAGTTCCTACTCTGGGGCCAACGTCCTGACTTTC
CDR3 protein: CASSPKTSSYSGANVLTF

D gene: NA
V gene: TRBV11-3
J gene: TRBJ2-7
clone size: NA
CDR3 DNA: TGTGCCAGCAGCTTAGTAAGGGGTGGCGAGCAGTACTTC
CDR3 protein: CASSLVRGGEQYF

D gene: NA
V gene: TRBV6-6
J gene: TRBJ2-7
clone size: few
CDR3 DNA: TGTGCCAGCCTAGGGGCCTACGAGCAGTACTTC
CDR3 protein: CASLGAYEQYF

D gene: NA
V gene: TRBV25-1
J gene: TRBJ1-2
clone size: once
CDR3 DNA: TGTGCCAGCACCATCGACGCCCGCTATGGCTACACCTTC
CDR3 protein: CASTIDARYGYTF

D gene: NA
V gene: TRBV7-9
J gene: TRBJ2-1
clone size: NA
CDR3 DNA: TGTGCCAGCAGCTTGTCGGCCATTGAGCAGTTCTTC
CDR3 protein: CASSLSAIEQFF

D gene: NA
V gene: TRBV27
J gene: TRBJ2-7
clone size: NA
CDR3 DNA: TGTGCCAGCAGTTGGGCCGGCAGAGGCTCCTACGAGCAGTACTTC
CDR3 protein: CASSWAGRGSYEQYF

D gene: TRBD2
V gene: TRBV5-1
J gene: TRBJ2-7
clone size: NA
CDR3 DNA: TGCGCCAGCAGCTTAATCAGACTAGCGGGAAACTACGAGCAGTACTTC
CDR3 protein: CASSLIRLAGNYEQYF

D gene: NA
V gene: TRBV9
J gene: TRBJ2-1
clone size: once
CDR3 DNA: TGTGCCAGCAGCTTCGGACCCGACAATGAGCAGTTCTTC
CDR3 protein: CASSFGPDNEQFF

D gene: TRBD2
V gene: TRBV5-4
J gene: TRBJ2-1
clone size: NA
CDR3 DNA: TGTGCCAGCAGTCCAGGACTAGCGAGCTACAATGAGCAGTTCTTC
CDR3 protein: CASSPGLASYNEQFF

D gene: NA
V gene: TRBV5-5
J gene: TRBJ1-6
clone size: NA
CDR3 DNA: TGTGCCAGCAGCTTCGACAGTTTACCCCTCCACTTT
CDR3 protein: CASSFDSLPLHF

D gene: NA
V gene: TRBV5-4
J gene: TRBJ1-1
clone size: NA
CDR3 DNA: TGTGCCAGCAGCCCGGTGTGGGATATGGTGCGGGTACGCCCTGAAGCTTTCTTT
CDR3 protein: CASSPVWDMVRVRPEAFF

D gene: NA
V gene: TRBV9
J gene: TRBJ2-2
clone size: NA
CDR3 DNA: TGTGCCAGCAGCGCCGGGTCCGGACCCGGGGAGCTGTTTTTT
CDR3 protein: CASSAGSGPGELFF

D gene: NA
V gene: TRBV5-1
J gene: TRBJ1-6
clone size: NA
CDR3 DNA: TGCGCCAGCAGCTTGGATCAGGGGCACTCACCCCTCCACTTT
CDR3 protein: CASSLDQGHSPLHF

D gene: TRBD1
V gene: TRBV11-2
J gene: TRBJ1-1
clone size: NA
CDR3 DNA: TGTGCCAGCAGCTTGGGACAGGGGACCCCGAACACTGAAGCTTTCTTT
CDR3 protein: CASSLGQGTPNTEAFF